This TCR beta chain appears in the sequencing data of a study of T cell responses to AZD1222 COVID-19 vaccine. Study-level points and caveats: Once two AZD1222 doses were given, Spike-specific TCR breadth and depth went up.

This CDR3 contains 15 residues. The V gene end was trimmed by 7 bases and the J gene end by 6 bases; junction bases not matched to a gene: 9. Per germline, CDR1 MDHEN and CDR2 SYDVKM. Some clones are missing from TCRdb's copy, which holds only in-frame ones; the method was immunoSEQ multiplex PCR. The table has under 200,000 clones, about nine tenths seen once. On this clone: Its antigen is not known.

The TCR originated in an adult in good health. The chain carries TRBV28 and TRBJ2-7; 13 bases fit TRBD2. Sample: peripheral blood, taken on day 0 of AZD1222 vaccination. The CDR3 nucleotides are TGTGCCAGCACCGAAGGGGGGACTAGCGGGACCGAGCAGTACTTC. It specifies CASTEGGTSGTEQYF.